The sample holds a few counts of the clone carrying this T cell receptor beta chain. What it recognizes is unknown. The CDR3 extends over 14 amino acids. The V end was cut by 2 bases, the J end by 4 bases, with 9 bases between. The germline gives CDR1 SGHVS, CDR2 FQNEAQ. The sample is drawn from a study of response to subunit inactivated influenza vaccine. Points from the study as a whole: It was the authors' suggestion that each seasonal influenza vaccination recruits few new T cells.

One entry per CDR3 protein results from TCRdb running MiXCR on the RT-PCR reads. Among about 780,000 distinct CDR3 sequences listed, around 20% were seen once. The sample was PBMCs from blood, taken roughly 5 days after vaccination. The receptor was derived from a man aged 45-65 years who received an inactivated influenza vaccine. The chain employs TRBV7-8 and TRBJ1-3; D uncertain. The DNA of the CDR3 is TGTGCCAGCAGCTTAAGGGATCTGGGAAACACCATATATTTT. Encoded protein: CASSLRDLGNTIYF.